Each of the 27 T cell receptor beta chains below was sequenced from the same sample in a study of metastatic and nonmetastatic thyroid tumors (TCRdb year 2020). Receptor libraries were prepared by PCR. Instrument on record: Illumina HiSeq 4000. TCRdb reprocessed the public reads (quality trimming at Q25 with fastp, clone calling with MiXCR) and kept in-frame beta chains. The sample table holds 30,000 to 35,000 clones, of which approximately 16% were seen once. Under 20% of the sample comes from the top ten. No patient had received any treatment before thyroid surgery. Sequencing was carried out using blood. Receptors originate from a male donor with papillary thyroid cancer or a benign thyroid nodule (not recorded which). Some clones in this sample may be carry-over from other donors' samples.

The table lists this clone with many counts. The rearrangement links TRBV29-1 to TRBJ2-3; D is uncertain. This CDR3 region has 11 residues. Per the germline V gene, CDR1 is SQVTM and CDR2 is ANQGSEA. CDR3 sequence reads: CSGLGADTQYF. The CDR3 DNA follows: TGCAGTGGTCTTGGTGCCGATACGCAGTATTTT.

At least ten counts were recorded for this clone. This chain uses TRBV19 with TRBJ2-5, with 7 bases matching TRBD1. Germline V gene data show CDR1 as LNHDA and CDR2 as SQIVND (reference sequence). J lost 14 bases, V lost 5 bases, and 14 bases had no gene match. CDR3 length equals 13 residues. The CDR3 coding sequence is TGTGCCAGTAGTGCCCTGCAGGGGGAGTTATATTACTTC. Translated, it gives CASSALQGELYYF.

A note on this clone: In the same sample, other DNA sequences code for this CDR3. The rearrangement joins TRBV5-1 to TRBJ2-5, with D tentatively TRBD2 (5 bases). This CDR3 spans 16 amino acids. The germline V gene has CDR1 SGHRS and CDR2 YFSETQ. Deletions cut 3 bases from V and 4 bases from J, with 19 bases between. The CDR3 is CASSWSRAERGETQYF. CDR3 DNA: TGCGCCAGCAGCTGGAGCCGAGCGGAACGGGGAGAGACCCAGTACTTC.

In its sample, this clone was seen many times. The V call is TRBV9, the J call TRBJ2-5; perhaps TRBD2 as D (6 bases). The CDR3 runs to 15 residues. CDR1 and CDR2 (germline): SGDLS, YYNGEE. V lost 0 bases to trimming and J lost 5 bases, with 14 bases between them. CDR3: CASSVGLGGRETQYF. CDR3 bases: TGTGCCAGCAGCGTAGGTCTAGGAGGGCGGGAGACCCAGTACTTC.

This clone showed up many times. Other DNA sequences in the same sample also yield this CDR3. CDR3 region: CASRLAGVGDTQYF. CDR3 nucleotide sequence: TGCGCCAGCAGACTAGCGGGAGTAGGGGATACGCAGTATTTT. The chain carries TRBV10-2 and TRBJ2-3, with 11 bases matching TRBD2. The V and J ends lost 6 bases and 6 bases, in that order; junction bases with no gene match: 5. The length of the CDR3 is 14 residues. Germline V gene sequence: CDR1 WSHSY, CDR2 SAAADI.

This clone is medium-sized in the sample. The chain carries TRBV28 and TRBJ1-3, with unresolved D. CDR1 is MDHEN, CDR2 SYDVKM, per germline. Trimming took 4 bases from V and 8 from J, leaving 24 bases between them. This CDR3 has 17 residues. The CDR3 spells CASSSTNRVLRRDTIYF. For the CDR3, the DNA is TGTGCCAGCAGTTCAACCAACCGGGTCCTAAGAAGGGACACCATATATTTT.

This clone was detected ten times or more. The chain recombines TRBV19 with TRBJ1-2; D is possibly TRBD1 (5 bases). The germline CDR1 and CDR2 sequences are LNHDA and SQIVND (reference sequence). V was shortened by 4 bases and J by 8 bases, with 14 bases between the two germline ends. This CDR3 contains 13 residues. CDR3 protein: CASSTRDRLGYTF. The CDR3 DNA reads TGTGCCAGTAGTACCCGGGACCGCCTAGGCTACACCTTC.

The chain couples TRBV27 to TRBJ2-7, with D tentatively TRBD1 (6 bases). Trimming removed 5 bases from V and 5 bases from J, with 13 bases in between. The CDR3 has 13 amino acids. Looked up from germline, CDR1 is MNHEY and CDR2 is SMNVEV (reference sequence). The CDR3 region is CASSLNRAHEQYF. The CDR3 DNA follows: TGTGCCAGCAGTCTAAACAGGGCCCACGAGCAGTACTTC.

This clone was detected a few times. The junction differs from germline at one of its ends, possibly a read error. The chain links TRBV28 to TRBJ2-3, with a possible D match to TRBD2 (6 bases). From germline, CDR1 is MDHEN and CDR2 SYDVKM. The CDR3 is made up of 15 amino acids. The DNA of the CDR3 is TGTGCCAGCGGTTTTTTCGGGAGTGGAGCAGATACGCAGTATTTT. Residues: CASGFFGSGADTQYF.

This clone was observed many times. The chain links TRBV10-2 to TRBJ2-3; 8 bases are shared with TRBD2. CDR1 and CDR2 from the germline V gene are WSHSY and SAAADI. The CDR3 loop spans 15 amino acids. Trimming cost V 6 bases and J 6 bases; bases outside gene matches: 11. CDR3 bases: TGCGCCAGCAGCCCCGGGACTAGTGGGTCCGATACGCAGTATTTT. This codes for CASSPGTSGSDTQYF.

There are many counts of this clone. The chain couples TRBV30 to TRBJ2-1, with D perhaps assigned TRBD1 or TRBD2 (6 bases each). Per the germline V gene, CDR1 is GTSNPN and CDR2 is SVGIG (reference sequence). This CDR3 spans 14 amino acids. V dropped 3 bases and J dropped 10 bases, with 19 bases sitting between them. Here the CDR3 reads CAWSPGGRLVEQFF. The CDR3 nucleotides are TGTGCCTGGAGCCCCGGGGGCCGCCTTGTAGAGCAGTTCTTC.

This rearrangement joins TRBV19 to TRBJ1-5; tentative D call: TRBD1 (5 bases). The CDR3 has 15 residues. Trimming shortened V by 6 bases and J by 10 bases, and 22 bases separated the two germline ends. CDR1 LNHDA and CDR2 SQIVND come from the germline V gene (reference sequence). The chain's CDR3 is CASRTRVGLGHPQHF. In DNA, the CDR3 is TGTGCCAGTAGAACCAGGGTCGGGCTTGGTCATCCCCAGCATTTT.

This chain connects TRBV11-2 to TRBJ2-1; the D call may be TRBD1 or TRBD2 (5 bases each). Germline V gene data show CDR1 as SGHAT and CDR2 as FQNNGV. V was shortened by 5 bases and J by 0 bases, with 17 bases between the two germline ends. The CDR3 spans 17 residues. The CDR3 sequence: CASSLQGSGYSYNEQFF. CDR3 nucleotides: TGTGCCAGCAGCCTCCAGGGATCGGGGTACTCCTACAATGAGCAGTTCTTC.

This clone was counted many times. Other DNA sequences within the sample encode an identical CDR3. The CDR3 spells CASSDPYSPGLAGPNEQFF. CDR3 coding DNA: TGTGCCAGCAGCGACCCTTATTCACCGGGACTAGCGGGACCCAATGAGCAGTTCTTC. The chain uses TRBV6-1 and TRBJ2-1; TRBD2 matches 13 bases. CDR3 length: 19 residues. Germline V gives CDR1 MNHNS, CDR2 SASEGT. V was clipped by 6 bases and J by 6 bases; unmatched bases: 17.

This clone appeared many times. The chain joins TRBV29-1 to TRBJ2-5; D is unresolved. The V gene's germline CDR1 is SQVTM and CDR2 ANQGSEA. This CDR3 is 10 amino acids long. V was cut by 6 bases and J by 5 bases, with 7 bases left in between. The CDR3 is CSVYWETQYF. CDR3 nucleotides: TGCAGCGTCTATTGGGAGACCCAGTACTTC.

This clone was detected ten times or more. J is TRBJ2-7 and V is TRBV30, with D hard to call. Trimming stripped 4 bases from V and 5 bases from J, with 12 bases between. The CDR3 covers 12 residues. From germline, CDR1 is GTSNPN and CDR2 SVGIG (reference sequence). Here the CDR3 reads CAWTPGWDEQYF. CDR3 sequence (DNA): TGTGCCTGGACGCCGGGCTGGGACGAGCAGTACTTC. Supplemented by reference TRBV30 and TRBJ2-7, the full variable domain reads SQTIHQWPATLVQPVGSPLSLECTVEGTSNPNLYWYRQAAGRGLQLLFYSVGIGQISSEVPQNLSASRPQDRQFILSSKKLLLSDSGFYLCAWTPGWDEQYFGPGTRLTVT.

On this clone itself: This specimen includes other DNA sequences encoding the same CDR3. The chain combines TRBV11-2 with TRBJ1-6; D not certain. CDR3 size: 16 residues. Germline V CDR1 and CDR2: SGHAT, FQNNGV. V lost 4 bases and J lost 10, with 20 bases in between. CDR3 coding DNA: TGTGCCAGCAGCTCCCCGGGAGGAGGGTCCGGCTCACCCCTCCACTTT. The encoded protein is CASSSPGGGSGSPLHF.

This clone was found many times. The chain links TRBV25-1 to TRBJ2-3, with TRBD1 as a possible D gene (5 bases). The CDR3 spans 12 residues. Germline V gene lookup returns CDR1 MGHDK and CDR2 SYGVNS. Between the trimmed V and J ends, which lost 3 bases and 9 bases, there was a span of 10 bases. The CDR3 nucleotides read TGTGCCAGCAGTGATTACCGGACAACGCAGTATTTT. It encodes CASSDYRTTQYF.

This clone showed up many times. The rearrangement joins TRBV6-2 or TRBV6-3 to TRBJ2-1; TRBD2 matches 11 bases. After removal of 11 bases from V and 5 bases from J, the junction contained 11 bases not matched to a gene. Germline CDR1 is MNHEY and CDR2 is SVGEGT. CDR3 length: 15 residues. The CDR3 region has the DNA TGTGCCTGCCGCCCAGCGGGACTAGCGGACAATGAGCAGTTCTTC. It specifies CACRPAGLADNEQFF.

This clone was counted ten times or more. J is TRBJ2-7 and V is TRBV10-2, with D unclear. The length of the CDR3 is 13 residues. V was clipped by 4 bases and J by 1 base, with 8 bases between them. Germline values: CDR1 WSHSY, CDR2 SAAADI. The DNA for the CDR3 is TGCGCCAGCAGTGCTGGCCGGTCCTACGAGCAGTACTTC. Translating gives CASSAGRSYEQYF.

In this sample, this clone turned up many times. The chain couples TRBV7-2 to TRBJ2-1, with D possibly called TRBD1 or TRBD2 (5 bases each). The CDR3 is 15 amino acids. V shed 5 bases and J shed 0 bases, with 11 bases lying between them. Germline CDR1 SGHTA, CDR2 FQGNSA. This chain's CDR3 is CASSAGTISYNEQFF. CDR3 DNA: TGTGCCAGCAGCGCCGGGACCATCTCCTACAATGAGCAGTTCTTC.

Notes on this clone: The germline gene is not matched at one end of the junction; a read error may be the cause. The V and J genes are TRBV5-8 and TRBJ2-7; D might be TRBD2 (6 bases). This CDR3 region has 15 residues. The germline CDR1 and CDR2 sequences are SGHTS and YDEGEE. The CDR3 DNA follows: TGTGCCATCAGCTACGGACTATCCGGCTCCTACGAGCAGTACTTC. Translating it yields CAISYGLSGSYEQYF.

The chain combines TRBV12-3 or TRBV12-4 with TRBJ2-1, with TRBD2 matching 8 bases. CDR3 size: 16 residues. Germline trimming cut 7 bases from V and 8 bases from J; bases unmatched to any gene: 16. DNA for the CDR3: TGTGCCAGCACCGGGTCACTAGCGGAGACCCCCGATGAGCAGTTCTTC. Encoded protein: CASTGSLAETPDEQFF.

V gene TRBV20-1 combines with J gene TRBJ1-1, with D tentatively TRBD1 (5 bases). CDR1 DFQATT and CDR2 SNEGSKA come from the germline V gene (reference sequence). This CDR3 has 15 residues. The V end lost 0 bases, the J end lost 4 bases, and 15 bases lay between the germline ends. DNA for the CDR3: TGCAGTGCTAGAGATCCCACAGGTGTGTCCACTGAAGCTTTCTTT. Its protein is CSARDPTGVSTEAFF.

There are many counts of this clone. The genes are TRBV7-9 and TRBJ2-5, with 7 bases identical to TRBD2. With 5 bases clipped from V and 6 bases from J, the junction kept 6 bases outside the gene matches. The CDR3 has 13 amino acids. Germline values: CDR1 SEHNR, CDR2 FQNEAQ (reference sequence). The CDR3 spells CASSLGEGKTQYF. As DNA, the CDR3 is TGTGCCAGCAGCCTGGGGGAGGGAAAGACCCAGTACTTC.

In this sample, this clone turned up many times. A much more abundant neighbour one base away suggests this may be a read error. This sequence joins TRBV7-2 and TRBJ2-1, with 8 bases matching TRBD2. Germline-derived CDR1 and CDR2 are SGHTA and FQGNSA. The length of the CDR3 is 14 residues. V shed 6 bases and J 9 bases; nucleotides not matched to a gene: 10. CDR3 nucleotides: TGTGCCAGCAGGGTGAGCGGGAGAGGTAGTGAGCAGTTCTTC. This encodes CASRVSGRGSEQFF.

This clone was seen just once. Lacking the conserved final phenylalanine or tryptophan, this CDR3 likely reflects a read error. The DNA is omitted, as the CDR3 cannot be located on it reliably, and the CDR3 follows TCRdb's listing. The V gene is TRBV9, the J gene TRBJ2-3; whether TRBD2, the table's D call, matches the DNA was not checked. The CDR3 contains 16 residues when both ends are counted. Per the germline V gene, CDR1 is SGDLS and CDR2 is YYNGEE. CDR3 protein: CASSVVSGVGTDTKYL.